The rows below give T cell receptor beta chains drawn from one sample of a study of T cells in Graves' hyperthyroidism and ophthalmopathy. TCRdb independently ran MiXCR on the multiplex PCR reads; one entry per CDR3 protein. The sample records about 840,000 distinct CDR3 sequences, around 38% being singletons. The material sequenced was blood. Every receptor here comes from a man aged 18 to 29 with Graves' hyperthyroidism. Each CDR3 is given with its conserved first and last residue. A D gene is named only where the DNA matches it firmly. A row's size may be missing; if present it is once, few, many or a size class.

DNA	CDR3	D	length	V	J	size
TGTGCCATCAGCGCGACAGGAAGCTCCTACGAGCAGTACTTC	CAISATGSSYEQYF	-	14	TRBV10-3	TRBJ2-7	many
TGCAGCGTTGAGTGGGGGCCGGTAGTCACTGAAGCTTTCTTT	CSVEWGPVVTEAFF	-	14	TRBV29-1	TRBJ1-1	few
TGTGCCAGCAGCTTGCGAGGCCCCCCCTACGAGCAGTACTTC	CASSLRGPPYEQYF	-	14	TRBV11-2	TRBJ2-7	-
TGTGCCAGCAGTTTCGTCCTTCCGAGCTCTGGAAACACCATATATTTT	CASSFVLPSSGNTIYF	-	16	TRBV12-3/TRBV12-4	TRBJ1-3	few
TGTGCCAGCTGTGCCGGGACAGCTGCCTACGAGCAGTACTTC	CASCAGTAAYEQYF	TRBD1	14	TRBV6-6	TRBJ2-7	few
TGCAGCGTTGTCGGTGGGACAGCTGGGGCCAACGTCCTGACTTTC	CSVVGGTAGANVLTF	TRBD1	15	TRBV29-1	TRBJ2-6	-
TGCAGTGCCGAGCATAGACTGGGGACCTACGAGCAGTACTTC	CSAEHRLGTYEQYF	-	14	TRBV20-1	TRBJ2-7	many
TGTGCCAGCAGCCCCGGCTGGAGGAATGAAAAACTGTTTTTT	CASSPGWRNEKLFF	-	14	TRBV12-3/TRBV12-4	TRBJ1-4	few
TGCGCCAGCAGCTTGGACGCGGGAGAGGATGGGGAGCTGTTTTTT	CASSLDAGEDGELFF	TRBD2	15	TRBV5-1	TRBJ2-2	few
TGTGCCATCAGTGGGGCTAGCGGGAGGTACGAGCAGTACTTC	CAISGASGRYEQYF	TRBD2	14	TRBV10-3	TRBJ2-7	-
TGTGCCAGTGGACCGGGACTCCTCTACGAGCAGTACTTC	CASGPGLLYEQYF	-	13	TRBV7-6	TRBJ2-7	few
TGTGCCAGCAGCCCCAGTCCGAATTCACCCCTCCACTTT	CASSPSPNSPLHF	-	13	TRBV7-9	TRBJ1-6	many
TGCAGTGCTACCGGGACCCTCGGGGAGCTGTTTTTT	CSATGTLGELFF	-	12	TRBV20-1	TRBJ2-2	once
TGTGCCAGCAGCCAAGATAGGGGGGGGCTGGGAAAACTGTTTTTT	CASSQDRGGLGKLFF	-	15	TRBV7-9	TRBJ1-4	-
TGCAGTGCTAGACCGACAGGGGGGGTCTGGAACTATGGCTACACCTTC	CSARPTGGVWNYGYTF	TRBD1	16	TRBV20-1	TRBJ1-2	-
TGTGCCAGTAGTATATCAGGGTTCAATCAGCCCCAGCATTTT	CASSISGFNQPQHF	-	14	TRBV19	TRBJ1-5	many
TGCAGCGTTGAAACACCCCGGGGCTACGAGCAGTACTTC	CSVETPRGYEQYF	-	13	TRBV29-1	TRBJ2-7	many
TGTGCCACCAGCAGAGATTTGAGGGTCGGGGAGACCCAGTACTTC	CATSRDLRVGETQYF	-	15	TRBV15	TRBJ2-5	many
TGTGCCAGCAGCCGGAGCCCTAGCGACGAGCAGTACTTC	CASSRSPSDEQYF	-	13	TRBV5-6	TRBJ2-7	few
TGTGCCAGCAGAATTCAAGGTTATGGCTACACCTTC	CASRIQGYGYTF	-	12	TRBV7-6	TRBJ1-2	-
TGCGCCAGCAGCTGGAAAGGGACGAACACTGAAGCTTTCTTT	CASSWKGTNTEAFF	-	14	TRBV5-1	TRBJ1-1	many
TGTGCCAGCAGCTTTCTATCGACAGGAGTCGAAGCTTTCTTT	CASSFLSTGVEAFF	-	14	TRBV2	TRBJ1-1	-
TGCAGTGCTGGAGCCCCCCAAGGGCACGGCTATGGCTACACCTTC	CSAGAPQGHGYGYTF	-	15	TRBV20-1	TRBJ1-2	-
TGTGCCAGCAGCTCCGATTTAGGTGGAAACACCATATATTTT	CASSSDLGGNTIYF	-	14	TRBV7-9	TRBJ1-3	-
TGTGCCAGCAGCTTTAGGACAGGCAACACTGAAGCTTTCTTT	CASSFRTGNTEAFF	TRBD1	14	TRBV7-2	TRBJ1-1	many
TGTGCCAGCAGTACAGCTAATCTCACTAATGAAAAACTGTTTTTT	CASSTANLTNEKLFF	-	15	TRBV6-5	TRBJ1-4	-
TGTGCCAGTAGTTCGGGGCGAGGGGCCAACGTCCTGACTTTC	CASSSGRGANVLTF	-	14	TRBV19	TRBJ2-6	many
TGCGCCAGCAGCTTGGGTGACCCCGAGCAGTACTTC	CASSLGDPEQYF	-	12	TRBV5-1	TRBJ2-7	few
TGCAGCGTTCCTCAGGGTGGTAGTGAAAAACTGTTTTTT	CSVPQGGSEKLFF	-	13	TRBV29-1	TRBJ1-4	-
TGTGCCAGCAGCTTAGTGGGATATTCTAGTGGAGAGACCCAGTACTTC	CASSLVGYSSGETQYF	-	16	TRBV11-2	TRBJ2-5	-
TGTGCCATCAGCCAAGCCCCCGGCGAGACCCAGTACTTC	CAISQAPGETQYF	-	13	TRBV10-3	TRBJ2-5	-
TGTGCCAGTAGCAAGCCGGGAGAGCAGCCCCAGCATTTT	CASSKPGEQPQHF	-	13	TRBV19	TRBJ1-5	-
TGTGCCAGCAGTACCGGGACCCCCCTCTACGAGCAGTACTTC	CASSTGTPLYEQYF	-	14	TRBV6-5	TRBJ2-7	few
TGTGCCATCGGGGACAGGATGGCCTCACCCCTCCACTTT	CAIGDRMASPLHF	TRBD1	13	TRBV10-3	TRBJ1-6	many
TGTGCCAGCACCCTAGCCCCCTTCGACATTAACTATGGCTACACCTTC	CASTLAPFDINYGYTF	-	16	TRBV9	TRBJ1-2	many
TGCGCCAGCAGCTTCCGGCGGGATGGTAATTCACCCCTCCACTTT	CASSFRRDGNSPLHF	-	15	TRBV5-1	TRBJ1-6	few
TGCAGTGCTAGAGGACTTGGGACAGGGGAAAAACTGTTTTTT	CSARGLGTGEKLFF	TRBD1	14	TRBV20-1	TRBJ1-4	many
TGTGCCAGCAGCCATCTGTGGGGCAGGGTCGGAGAGACCCAGTACTTC	CASSHLWGRVGETQYF	-	16	TRBV2	TRBJ2-5	-
TGTGCCAGCAGCCAGGACAATTATTACGAGCAGTACTTC	CASSQDNYYEQYF	-	13	TRBV14	TRBJ2-7	-
TGCAGCGCCGAAGGGCAGGGAGGATACGAGCAGTACTTC	CSAEGQGGYEQYF	-	13	TRBV29-1	TRBJ2-7	-
TGTGCCAGCAGCTCACAGGGAGACCATTCACCCCTCCACTTT	CASSSQGDHSPLHF	-	14	TRBV13	TRBJ1-6	many
TGTGCCAGCAGCTTAGAGGCGGGAGGGCCCCAGGAGCAGTACTTC	CASSLEAGGPQEQYF	TRBD2	15	TRBV7-8	TRBJ2-7	many
TGTGCCAGCAGCTTGCTCGAGGGGAGGCACTATGGCTACACCTTC	CASSLLEGRHYGYTF	-	15	TRBV5-8	TRBJ1-2	-